The 11 T cell receptor beta chains below come from one sample, sequenced in a study of OX40 agonist ivuxolimab in advanced cancers. Generated by immunoSEQ multiplex PCR, the TCRdb table keeps only in-frame clones and is missing some. The sample has approximately 65,000 clones; roughly nine tenths are singletons. The material was CD4+ or CD8+ T cells sorted from blood, obtained in a trial of the OX40 agonist ivuxolimab. Receptors originate from an adult with an advanced solid tumor such as melanoma, head and neck, liver or kidney cancer.

This chain connects TRBV19 to TRBJ2-7, with 12 positions matching TRBD2. The ends lost 4 bases at V and 3 bases at J; junction bases unmatched: 4. The CDR3 runs to 15 residues. Germline assignment: CDR1 LNHDA and CDR2 SQIVND (reference sequence). CDR3 in DNA: TGTGCCAGTAGTAGGACTAGCGGGACAGGCTACGAGCAGTACTTC. Its translation is CASSRTSGTGYEQYF.

The chain recombines TRBV6-5 with TRBJ1-5; 9 nucleotides line up with TRBD1. J was trimmed by 4 bases and V by 5 bases; bases with no gene match: 3. The CDR3 runs 14 residues. Germline loops: CDR1 MNHEY, CDR2 SVGAGI. CDR3 in DNA: TGTGCCAGCAGTGGGACAGGGAATAATCAGCCCCAGCATTTT. The encoded protein is CASSGTGNNQPQHF.

This clone was found a few times. V is TRBV19 and J is TRBJ1-2; 7 bases are a match to TRBD1. In germline, CDR1 is LNHDA, CDR2 SQIVND (reference sequence). V shed 1 base, J shed 6 bases, and the junction held 2 bases outside the gene matches. This CDR3 is built from 13 residues. CDR3 amino acids: CASSIGQGDGYTF. CDR3 DNA sequence: TGTGCCAGTAGTATAGGACAGGGTGATGGCTACACCTTC.

This chain uses TRBV27 with TRBJ2-6, with TRBD2 as a possible D gene (6 bases). Trimming stripped 8 bases from V and 0 bases from J, with 8 bases between. CDR3 length: 14 residues. Germline CDR1 reads MNHEY; CDR2 reads SMNVEV (reference sequence). The DNA of the CDR3 is TGTGCCAGCGGGGGGTCCTCTGGGGCCAACGTCCTGACTTTC. Translated: CASGGSSGANVLTF.

This chain connects TRBV6-1 to TRBJ1-2, with 11 bases matching TRBD1. The CDR3 totals 15 residues. J lost 0 bases, V lost 7 bases, and 4 bases had no gene match. Germline V gene data show CDR1 as MNHNS and CDR2 as SASEGT. CDR3 nucleotide sequence: TGTGCCAGCACCCCGGGACAGGGGGCTAACTATGGCTACACCTTC. Its translation: CASTPGQGANYGYTF.

This chain links TRBV19 with TRBJ2-7, with no clear D. V was trimmed by 5 bases and J by 0 bases, leaving 11 bases between them. Germline CDR1 and CDR2: LNHDA and SQIVND (reference sequence). The CDR3 runs 14 residues. CDR3 DNA: TGTGCCAGTAGTCCACTATCTCACTCCTACGAGCAGTACTTC. It is translated as CASSPLSHSYEQYF.

This chain uses TRBV5-4 with TRBJ2-1; 9 bases are a match to TRBD2. Trimming cost V 2 bases and J 6 bases; bases outside gene matches: 12. Germline V gives CDR1 SGHNT, CDR2 YYREEE (reference sequence). The CDR3 loop spans 17 amino acids. CDR3 protein: CASSFGGAGGPFNEQFF. For the CDR3, the DNA is TGTGCCAGCAGCTTTGGAGGGGCGGGAGGGCCCTTCAATGAGCAGTTCTTC.

This chain joins TRBV7-3 and TRBJ1-1; 7 positions agree with TRBD1. The CDR3 loop spans 15 amino acids. Trimming at V came to 5 bases and at J to 0 bases, leaving 6 bases not matched to a gene. Germline lookup yields CDR1 SGHTA and CDR2 FQGTGA. CDR3 region: CASSPGQLMNTEAFF. The DNA of the CDR3 is TGTGCCAGCAGCCCGGGACAGCTGATGAACACTGAAGCTTTCTTT.

The chain combines TRBV30 with TRBJ1-1; D gene ambiguous. The ends were cut back, 2 bases at V and 11 bases at J, with 15 bases in the middle. The CDR3 has 12 residues. Germline V gene lookup returns CDR1 GTSNPN and CDR2 SVGIG (reference sequence). In DNA, the CDR3 is TGTGCCTGGAGTACGGGAGGAGTTAGGGCTTTCTTT. Translation: CAWSTGGVRAFF.

This clone appeared a single time. The gene calls are TRBV11-2 and TRBJ1-1; D gene uncertain. The CDR3 runs to 13 residues. Germline values: CDR1 SGHAT, CDR2 FQNNGV. Deletions cut 3 bases from V and 6 bases from J, with 11 bases between. CDR3: CASSFYEGAEAFF. DNA for the CDR3: TGTGCCAGCAGCTTTTACGAGGGAGCTGAAGCTTTCTTT.

V gene TRBV18 combines with J gene TRBJ2-3; the D is unclear. The V end lost 3 bases, the J end lost 2 bases, and 9 bases lay between the germline ends. There are 14 residues in the CDR3. From germline, CDR1 is KGHSH and CDR2 LQKENI. This CDR3 is CASSPGISTDTQYF. CDR3 nucleotide sequence: TGTGCCAGCTCACCTGGGATATCCACAGATACGCAGTATTTT. Together with reference TRBV18 and TRBJ2-3, the CDR3 gives the full variable domain: NAGVMQNPRHLVRRRGQEARLRCSPMKGHSHVYWYRQLPEEGLKFMVYLQKENIIDESGMPKERFSAEFPKEGPSILRIQQVVRGDSAAYFCASSPGISTDTQYFGPGTRLTVL.